This T cell receptor beta chain appears in the sequencing data of a study of blood T cell repertoires in COVID-19. At the level of the study: Spain, Italy and the United States supplied samples that represented acute and convalescent COVID-19. In each case, the material was cDNA or gDNA derived from T cells, B-cell-depleted T cells, or PBMCs.

The V gene end was trimmed by 7 bases and the J gene end by 4 bases; junction bases not matched to a gene: 12. CDR1 MNHEY and CDR2 SVGAGI come from the germline V gene. CDR3 length: 15 amino acids. Authors' processing steps: How many nucleated cells were present was estimated from reference gene primer amplification. Profiled with immunoSEQ multiplex PCR; TCRdb holds only in-frame clones, not every one. Clone size and the V and J calls come from that table; the DNA yielded D and trimming. The sample holds fewer than 110,000 clones; more than 85% are singletons and the top ten take 6% to 6.5%. The TCR sequence derives from a human donor in a cohort sampled during active COVID-19. This chain joins TRBV6-5 and TRBJ2-7, with 8 bases fitting TRBD1. Material for sequencing was peripheral blood. This CDR3 is CASTLSQGGGYEQYF. The CDR3 DNA sequence: TGTGCCAGCACCCTATCACAGGGGGGTGGGTACGAGCAGTACTTC.